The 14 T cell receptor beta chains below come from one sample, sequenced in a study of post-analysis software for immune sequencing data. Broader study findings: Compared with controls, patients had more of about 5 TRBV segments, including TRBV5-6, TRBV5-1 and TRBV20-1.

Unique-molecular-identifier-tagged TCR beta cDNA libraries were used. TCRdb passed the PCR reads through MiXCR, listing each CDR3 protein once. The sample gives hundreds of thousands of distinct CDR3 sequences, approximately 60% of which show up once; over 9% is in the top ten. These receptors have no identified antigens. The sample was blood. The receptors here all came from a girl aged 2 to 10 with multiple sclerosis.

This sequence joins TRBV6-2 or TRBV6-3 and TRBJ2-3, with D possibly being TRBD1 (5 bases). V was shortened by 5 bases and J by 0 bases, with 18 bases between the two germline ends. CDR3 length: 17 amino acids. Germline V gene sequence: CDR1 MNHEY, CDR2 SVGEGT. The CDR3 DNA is TGTGCCAGCAGTCCCGCACAGGAGCCCTTCAGCACAGATACGCAGTATTTT. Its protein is CASSPAQEPFSTDTQYF.

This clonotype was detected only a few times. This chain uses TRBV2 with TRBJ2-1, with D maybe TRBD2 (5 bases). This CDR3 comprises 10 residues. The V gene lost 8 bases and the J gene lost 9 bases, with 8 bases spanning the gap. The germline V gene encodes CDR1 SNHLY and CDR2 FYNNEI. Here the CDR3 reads CASEEGEQFF. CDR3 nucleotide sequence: TGTGCCAGCGAAGAGGGTGAGCAGTTCTTC.

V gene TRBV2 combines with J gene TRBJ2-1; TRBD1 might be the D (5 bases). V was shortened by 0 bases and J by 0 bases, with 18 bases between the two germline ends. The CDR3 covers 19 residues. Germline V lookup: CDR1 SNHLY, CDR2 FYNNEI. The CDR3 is CASSEALPGALSSYNEQFF. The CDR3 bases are TGTGCCAGCAGTGAAGCGCTTCCTGGGGCTTTAAGCTCCTACAATGAGCAGTTCTTC.

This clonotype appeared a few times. Here the CDR3 reads CSARVGAWTGDYQETQYF. For the CDR3, the DNA is TGCAGTGCTAGAGTAGGGGCATGGACAGGCGACTATCAAGAGACCCAGTACTTC. This chain joins TRBV20-1 and TRBJ2-5; 7 bases align to TRBD1. CDR1 is DFQATT, CDR2 SNEGSKA, per germline (reference sequence). This CDR3 region has 18 residues. Losses at the gene ends were 1 base for V and 2 bases for J; bases not matched to a gene: 16.

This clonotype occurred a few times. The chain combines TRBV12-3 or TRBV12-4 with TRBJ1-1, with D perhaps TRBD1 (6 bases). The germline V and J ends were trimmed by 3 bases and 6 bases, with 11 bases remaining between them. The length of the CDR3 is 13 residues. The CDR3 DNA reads TGTGCCAGCAGTTTCCGGGACACCCCTGAAGCTTTCTTT. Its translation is CASSFRDTPEAFF.

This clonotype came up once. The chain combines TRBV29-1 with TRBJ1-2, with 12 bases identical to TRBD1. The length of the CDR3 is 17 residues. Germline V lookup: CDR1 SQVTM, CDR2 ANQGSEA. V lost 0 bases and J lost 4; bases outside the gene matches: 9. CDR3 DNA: TGCAGCGTTGAAGACCAGGGACAGGGGGCGATGAGCTATGGCTACACCTTC. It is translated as CSVEDQGQGAMSYGYTF.

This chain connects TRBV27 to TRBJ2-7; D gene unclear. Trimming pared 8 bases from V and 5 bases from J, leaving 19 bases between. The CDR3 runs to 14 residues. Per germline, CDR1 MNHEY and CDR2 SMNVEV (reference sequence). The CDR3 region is CASGQGRARDEQYF. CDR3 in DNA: TGTGCCAGCGGGCAAGGTAGGGCTAGAGACGAGCAGTACTTC.

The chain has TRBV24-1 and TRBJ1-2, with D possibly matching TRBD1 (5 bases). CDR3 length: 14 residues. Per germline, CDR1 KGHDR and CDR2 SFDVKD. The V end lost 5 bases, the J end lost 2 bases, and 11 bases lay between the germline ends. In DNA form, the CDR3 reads TGTGCCACCAGTGTTGGGACGATAAACTATGGCTACACCTTC. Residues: CATSVGTINYGYTF.

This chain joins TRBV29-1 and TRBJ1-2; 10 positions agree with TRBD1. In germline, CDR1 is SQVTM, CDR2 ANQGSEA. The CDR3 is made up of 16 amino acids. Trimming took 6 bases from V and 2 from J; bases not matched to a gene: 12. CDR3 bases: TGCAGCGTCATCGACAGGGGGCATGTTCCCAACTATGGCTACACCTTC. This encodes CSVIDRGHVPNYGYTF. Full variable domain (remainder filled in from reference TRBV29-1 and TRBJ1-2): SAVISQKPSRDICQRGTSLTIQCQVDSQVTMMFWYRQQPGQSLTLIATANQGSEATYESGFVIDKFPISRPNLTFSTLTVSNMSPEDSSIYLCSVIDRGHVPNYGYTFGSGTRLTVV.

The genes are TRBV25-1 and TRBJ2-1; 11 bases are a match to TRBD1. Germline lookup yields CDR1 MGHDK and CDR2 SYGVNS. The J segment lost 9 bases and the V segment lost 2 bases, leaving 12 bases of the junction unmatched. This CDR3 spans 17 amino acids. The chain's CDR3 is CASSEQRTGGFLSEQFF. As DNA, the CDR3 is TGTGCCAGCAGTGAACAGAGGACAGGGGGCTTCCTAAGTGAGCAGTTCTTC.

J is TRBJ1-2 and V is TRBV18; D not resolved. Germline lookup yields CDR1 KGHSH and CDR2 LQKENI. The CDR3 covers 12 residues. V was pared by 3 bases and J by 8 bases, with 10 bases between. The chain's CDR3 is CASSPRTEGYTF. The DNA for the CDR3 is TGTGCCAGCTCACCTAGGACGGAAGGCTACACCTTC.

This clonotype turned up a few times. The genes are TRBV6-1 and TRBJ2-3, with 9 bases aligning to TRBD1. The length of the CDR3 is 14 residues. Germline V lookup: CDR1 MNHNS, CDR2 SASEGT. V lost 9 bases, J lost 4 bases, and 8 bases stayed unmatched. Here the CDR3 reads CASCRDRVPDTQYF. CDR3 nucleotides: TGTGCCAGTTGCCGGGACAGGGTGCCAGATACGCAGTATTTT.

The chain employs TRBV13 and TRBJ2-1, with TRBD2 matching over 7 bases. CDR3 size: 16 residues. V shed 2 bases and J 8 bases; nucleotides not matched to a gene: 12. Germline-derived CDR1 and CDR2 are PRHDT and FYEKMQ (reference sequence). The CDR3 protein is CASSLRGSTFPDEQFF. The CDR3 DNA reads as TGTGCCAGCAGCTTACGCGGGAGTACGTTTCCCGATGAGCAGTTCTTC.

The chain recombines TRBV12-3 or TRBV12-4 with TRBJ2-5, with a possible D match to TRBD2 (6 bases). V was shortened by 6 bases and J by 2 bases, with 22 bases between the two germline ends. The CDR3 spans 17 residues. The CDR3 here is CASRGWEERGRQETQYF. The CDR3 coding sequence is TGTGCCAGCAGAGGTTGGGAGGAAAGGGGCCGGCAAGAGACCCAGTACTTC.